The entry below describes one T cell receptor beta chain. This entry is derived from a study of blood T cell repertoires in COVID-19. This CDR3 is 12 amino acids long. Germline CDR1 is MDHEN and CDR2 is SYDVKM. Trimming left V 7 bases short and J 3 bases short, with 10 bases between. As originally analysed: Estimation of nucleated cell counts was performed using reference gene primer amplification. TCRdb's copy holds only in-frame clones and misses some; the assay was immunoSEQ multiplex PCR. The V and J calls and clone size are taken from that table; D and trimming were inferred from the DNA. Of about 140,000 clones listed, 85% are singletons.

V is TRBV28 and J is TRBJ2-7; D possibly corresponds to TRBD2 (5 bases). This TCR derives from a man aged 50-60 years with acute or convalescent COVID-19. The specimen was peripheral blood. The chain's CDR3 is CASTNRDYEQYF. CDR3 nucleotides: TGTGCCAGCACCAACCGGGACTACGAGCAGTACTTC.